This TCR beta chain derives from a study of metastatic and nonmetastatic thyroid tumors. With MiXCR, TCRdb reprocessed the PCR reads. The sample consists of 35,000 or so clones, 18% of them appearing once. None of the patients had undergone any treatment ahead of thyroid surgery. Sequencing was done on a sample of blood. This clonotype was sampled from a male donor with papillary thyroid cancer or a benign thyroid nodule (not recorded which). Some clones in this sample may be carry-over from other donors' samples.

The CDR3 bases are TGCAGTGCTCACCGGGGTGGGGGCGAGACCCAGTACTTC. This encodes CSAHRGGGETQYF. The chain carries TRBV20-1 and TRBJ2-5; perhaps TRBD1 as D (6 bases). Trimming left V 5 bases short and J 5 bases short, with 15 bases between. CDR3 length equals 13 residues. Germline lookup yields CDR1 DFQATT and CDR2 SNEGSKA (reference sequence).